This TCR beta chain was obtained from a study of cytomegalovirus exposure and HLA in healthy donors. For the study at large: Earlier, 100 million or so unique TCR beta sequences were recovered from roughly 200 million T cells by an analysis. General study points: In all likelihood, a cluster of highly shared sequence variants was a sequencing artifact.

This clone was detected only a few times. Its antigen is as yet unknown. Trimming removed 4 bases from V and 7 bases from J, with 13 bases in between. This CDR3 has 13 residues. The germline CDR1 and CDR2 sequences are SQVTM and ANQGSEA. Amplification used 60 Vbeta primers and 13 Jbeta primers. Assay: immunoSEQ multiplex PCR; the TCRdb copy retains only in-frame clones and omits some. The sample lists about 110,000 clones, roughly 80% occurring once. Sequenced: PBMCs. The chain recombines TRBV29-1 with TRBJ1-4; the D gene is possibly TRBD1 (5 bases). The receptor's source is a man in his 60s in good health and CMV-seronegative. The DNA for the CDR3 is TGCAGCGTTGGTGGGGCGGTGGGTGAAAAACTGTTTTTT. Residues: CSVGGAVGEKLFF.